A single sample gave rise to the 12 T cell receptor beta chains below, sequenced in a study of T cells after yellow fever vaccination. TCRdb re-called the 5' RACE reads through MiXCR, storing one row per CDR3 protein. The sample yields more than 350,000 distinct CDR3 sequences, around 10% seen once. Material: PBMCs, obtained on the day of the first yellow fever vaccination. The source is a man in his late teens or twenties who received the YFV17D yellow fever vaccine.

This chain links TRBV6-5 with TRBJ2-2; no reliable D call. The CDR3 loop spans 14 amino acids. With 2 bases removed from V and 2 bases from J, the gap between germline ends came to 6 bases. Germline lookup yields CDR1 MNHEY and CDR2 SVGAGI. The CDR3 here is CASSYSLNTGELFF. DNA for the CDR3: TGTGCCAGCAGTTACAGCCTTAACACCGGGGAGCTGTTTTTT.

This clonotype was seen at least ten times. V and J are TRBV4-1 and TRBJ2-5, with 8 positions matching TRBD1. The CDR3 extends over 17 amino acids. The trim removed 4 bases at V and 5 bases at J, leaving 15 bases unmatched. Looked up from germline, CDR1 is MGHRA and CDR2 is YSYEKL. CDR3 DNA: TGCGCCAGCAGCCCGACAAGATACAGGGGGTCTTGGGAGACCCAGTACTTC. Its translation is CASSPTRYRGSWETQYF.

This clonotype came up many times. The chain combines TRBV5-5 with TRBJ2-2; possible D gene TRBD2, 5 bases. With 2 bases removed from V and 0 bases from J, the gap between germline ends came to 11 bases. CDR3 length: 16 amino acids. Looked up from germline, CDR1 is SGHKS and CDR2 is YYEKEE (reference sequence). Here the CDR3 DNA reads TGTGCCAGCAGCTTTTACACCGGGACGAACACCGGGGAGCTGTTTTTT. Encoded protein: CASSFYTGTNTGELFF.

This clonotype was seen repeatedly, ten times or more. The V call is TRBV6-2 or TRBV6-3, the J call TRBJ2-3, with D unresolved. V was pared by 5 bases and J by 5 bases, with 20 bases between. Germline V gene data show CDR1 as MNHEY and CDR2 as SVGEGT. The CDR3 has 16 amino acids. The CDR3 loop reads CASSPSRSRSLDTQYF. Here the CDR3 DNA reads TGTGCCAGCAGTCCCTCTCGGTCCCGATCCCTAGATACGCAGTATTTT.

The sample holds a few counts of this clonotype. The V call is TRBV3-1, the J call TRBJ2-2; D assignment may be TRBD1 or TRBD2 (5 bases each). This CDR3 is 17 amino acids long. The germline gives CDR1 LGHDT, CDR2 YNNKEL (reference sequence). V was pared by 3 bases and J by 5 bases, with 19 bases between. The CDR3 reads CASSHDPGWGFTGELFF. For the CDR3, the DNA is TGTGCCAGCAGCCACGACCCAGGGTGGGGGTTTACCGGGGAGCTGTTTTTT.

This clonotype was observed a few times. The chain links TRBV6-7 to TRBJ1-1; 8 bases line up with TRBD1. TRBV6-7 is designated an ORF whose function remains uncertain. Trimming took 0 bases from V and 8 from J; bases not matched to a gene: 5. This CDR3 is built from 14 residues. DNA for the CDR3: TGTGCCAGCAGTTACTCGAACCACAGGGGGGAAGCTTTCTTT. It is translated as CASSYSNHRGEAFF.

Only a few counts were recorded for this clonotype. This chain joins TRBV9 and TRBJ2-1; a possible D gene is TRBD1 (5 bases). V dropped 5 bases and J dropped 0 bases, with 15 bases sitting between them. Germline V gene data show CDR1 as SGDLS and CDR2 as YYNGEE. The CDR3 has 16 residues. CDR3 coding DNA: TGTGCCAGCAGACCCACAGGACACAGCTCCTACAATGAGCAGTTCTTC. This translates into CASRPTGHSSYNEQFF.

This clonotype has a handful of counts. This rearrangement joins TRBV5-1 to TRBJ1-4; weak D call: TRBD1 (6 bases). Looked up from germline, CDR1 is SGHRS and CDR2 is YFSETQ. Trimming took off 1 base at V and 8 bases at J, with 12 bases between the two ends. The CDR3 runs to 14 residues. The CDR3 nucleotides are TGCGCCAGCAGCTTGAACGTCGGGGGCGAAAAACTGTTTTTT. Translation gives CASSLNVGGEKLFF.

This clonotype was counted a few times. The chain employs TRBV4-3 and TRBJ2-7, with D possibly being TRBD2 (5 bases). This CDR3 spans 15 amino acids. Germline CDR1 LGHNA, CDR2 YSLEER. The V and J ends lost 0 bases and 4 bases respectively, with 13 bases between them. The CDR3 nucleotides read TGCGCCAGCAGCCAAGAGGTCGACGGAGGTTACGAGCAGTACTTC. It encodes CASSQEVDGGYEQYF.

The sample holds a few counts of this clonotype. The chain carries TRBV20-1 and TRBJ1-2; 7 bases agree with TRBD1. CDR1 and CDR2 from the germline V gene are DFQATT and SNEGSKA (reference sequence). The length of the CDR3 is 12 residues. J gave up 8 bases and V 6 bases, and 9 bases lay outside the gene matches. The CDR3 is CSAWGTDGGYTF. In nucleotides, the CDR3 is TGCAGTGCGTGGGGGACAGATGGAGGCTACACCTTC.

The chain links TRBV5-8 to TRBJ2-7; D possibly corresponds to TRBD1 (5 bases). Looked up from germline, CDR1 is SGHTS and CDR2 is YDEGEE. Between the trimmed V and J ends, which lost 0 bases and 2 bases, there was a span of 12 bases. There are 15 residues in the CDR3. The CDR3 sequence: CASSLEAGFTYEQYF. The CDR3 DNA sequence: TGTGCCAGCAGCTTGGAGGCAGGGTTCACCTACGAGCAGTACTTC.

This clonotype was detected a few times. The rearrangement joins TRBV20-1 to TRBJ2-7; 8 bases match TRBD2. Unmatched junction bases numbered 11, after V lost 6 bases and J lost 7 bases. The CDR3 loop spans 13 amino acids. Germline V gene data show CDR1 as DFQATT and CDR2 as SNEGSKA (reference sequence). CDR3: CSASRSGKAEQYV. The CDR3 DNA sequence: TGCAGTGCCAGCCGTAGCGGGAAGGCGGAGCAGTACGTC.